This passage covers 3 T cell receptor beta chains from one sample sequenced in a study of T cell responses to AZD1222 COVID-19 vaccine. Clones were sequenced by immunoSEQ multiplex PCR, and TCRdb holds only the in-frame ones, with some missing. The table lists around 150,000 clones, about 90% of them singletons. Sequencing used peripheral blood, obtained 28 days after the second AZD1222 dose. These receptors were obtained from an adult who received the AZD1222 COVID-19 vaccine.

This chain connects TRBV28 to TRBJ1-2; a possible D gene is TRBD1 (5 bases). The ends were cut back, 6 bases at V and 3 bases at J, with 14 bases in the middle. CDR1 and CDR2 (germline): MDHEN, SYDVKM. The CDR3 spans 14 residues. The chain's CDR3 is CASSRPGMHYGYTF. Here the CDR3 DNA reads TGTGCCAGCAGCCGCCCAGGGATGCACTATGGCTACACCTTC.

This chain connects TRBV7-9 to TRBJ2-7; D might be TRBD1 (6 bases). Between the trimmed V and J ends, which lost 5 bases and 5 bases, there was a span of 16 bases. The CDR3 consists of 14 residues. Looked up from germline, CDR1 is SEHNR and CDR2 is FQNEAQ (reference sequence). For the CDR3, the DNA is TGTGCCAGCAGCCACTACAGGGTCGAGAACGAGCAGTACTTC. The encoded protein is CASSHYRVENEQYF.

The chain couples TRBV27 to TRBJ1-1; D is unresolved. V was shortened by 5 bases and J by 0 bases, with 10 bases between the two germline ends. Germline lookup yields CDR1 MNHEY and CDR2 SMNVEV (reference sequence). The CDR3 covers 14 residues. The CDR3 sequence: CASSHTALNTEAFF. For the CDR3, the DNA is TGTGCCAGCAGTCATACAGCTTTGAACACTGAAGCTTTCTTT.